The sequence of this TCR beta chain was determined in a study of blood T cell repertoires in COVID-19. Study overall: Sources were T cells, B-cell-depleted T cells, or PBMCs; the material itself was cDNA or gDNA.

Per the germline V gene, CDR1 is MGHRA and CDR2 is YSYEKL. The CDR3 contains 15 residues. The ends were cut back, 0 bases at V and 4 bases at J, with 10 bases in the middle. Recovery among Cohort 3 donors was established by two negative PCRs, clearance, or symptom resolution. As handled by the study authors: Quantification of nucleated cells was approximated via reference gene primer amplification. Using immunoSEQ multiplex PCR, the repertoire was profiled, and TCRdb retains in-frame clones only, with some absent. Clonal size and the V and J genes are those of that table, whereas D and trimming came from the DNA. Of fewer than 350,000 clones in the sample, approximately 85% were seen once.

The clonotype comes from a man aged 25 to 40 who had recovered from COVID-19. The J gene is TRBJ1-5, the V gene TRBV4-1; no definite D call. Sequenced sample: PBMCs or T cells enriched from blood (not recorded which). The CDR3: CASSQDFPLNQPQHF. In DNA form, the CDR3 reads TGCGCCAGCAGCCAAGATTTCCCCTTGAATCAGCCCCAGCATTTT.